This T cell receptor (beta chain) emerged from a study of shared clonotypes between healthy human individuals (TCRdb year 2020). Turning to the overall study: The cohort included three men and a couple of women between 18 and 49 years of age. The study deeply sequenced blood TCR repertoires of five healthy adults to estimate repertoire size and the extent of clonotype sharing between individuals. To increase sequencing depth and limit assay-specific biases, different laboratories used diverse techniques to prepare libraries and sequence TCR repertoires. Per donor, leukapheresis produced somewhere between about 0.94 and 9.5 billion PBMCs. Results the study describes overall, beyond this receptor: Pairwise subsampling indicated that sequencing depth was expected to affect the degree of clonotype sharing among donors. Sampling was restricted to blood, and TCR repertoires in tissue are likely to differ from TCR repertoires in blood. Because the study included only a small number of donors, the genetic and exposure-history diversity represented was limited.

Using the deep immunoSEQ assay, TCR CDR3 regions were amplified from genomic DNA by multiplex PCR. Genomic DNA extracted from each cell subset was distributed evenly over all wells of several immunoSEQ 96-well plates, and each plate served as one replicate. For unsorted PBMC, 250 to 300 ng genomic DNA, equal to about 29,000 T cell genomes, was loaded into each replicate PCR. Genomic DNA from unsorted PBMC was sequenced over ten immunoSEQ deep assay plates. The purified libraries were quantified using a Qubit 3.0 fluorometer, sized with a Bioanalyzer 2100, and then quantified again using the KAPA Library Quantification kit. Each immunoSEQ 96-well plate was sequenced on its own single-read 150-cycle Illumina NextSeq 550 flow cell. As for the original processing: Because the immunoSEQ output included only junctional sequences and no quality scores, the filtering could not be the same as the filtering used for full-length reads. To assign V/J genes and CDR3, sequences were annotated against IMGT germline references using PyIR, a Python wrapper for IgBLAST v1.9. Reads were removed for weak V/J assignments (E-value above 1e-6), missing CDR3, stop codons, out-of-frame junctions, or ambiguous translated residues. V3J clonotypes were defined as sequences sharing an identical inferred V gene, J gene, and CDR3 amino acid sequence. Percentage overlap between repertoires was computed as shared unique clonotypes divided by the size of the smaller repertoire. Repertoire richness was assessed with RTK rarefaction, the Chao1 estimator, and Recon v2.1 estimates of unobserved clonotypes. The immuneACCESS repertoire file appears here via TCRdb, limited to in-frame rearrangements. These files lack a portion of the clones; in checked studies, under half of the deficit traces to unresolved V genes, and the cause of the others is not known. V, J and clone size derive from that table, while D and trimming were established from the DNA sequence. Present in this sample are about 460,000 clones, roughly three quarters of which were seen just once. Around 12% of the sample comes from the top ten.

Healthy HIV-negative adults with no recently reported acute infections or vaccinations were included as donors. Every donor was a Caucasian adult living in Nashville, Tennessee, USA. In the unsorted samples, 90 million or so PBMCs were counted, and genomic DNA was extracted using the QIAamp DNA Blood Mini kit. After blood collection by leukapheresis, PBMCs were isolated using Ficoll-Histopaque density gradient centrifugation and then cryopreserved in the vapor phase of liquid nitrogen. This clone has just one count. This clone's antigen is unknown. Base qualities are not recorded, but no much larger clone differs from it by a single base. The CDR3 starts with the cysteine, ends with the phenylalanine, and has 20 residues. The read is trimmed to its CDR3 DNA, 60 bases read in frame from base 1. Trimming leaves V shorter by 0 bases and J shorter by 0 bases, with the junction holding 14 bases beyond the gene matches. For CDR1 and CDR2, the germline V gene lists MGHRA and YSYEKL.

The rearrangement joined TRBV4-1 to TRBJ2-3; TRBD2 lines up with 8 middle nucleotides. This TCR derives from a woman in her forties in good health. Some clones in this sample may be carry-over from other donors' samples. Sequencing used PBMCs. The DNA reads TGCGCCAGCAGCCAAGAGGGACTAGGTCGCGGGTCGGCTAGCACAGATACGCAGTATTTT. Its coded protein is CASSQEGLGRGSASTDTQYF.